This T cell receptor beta chain was profiled in a study of blood T cell repertoires in COVID-19. The assay was immunoSEQ multiplex PCR, and TCRdb's table has in-frame clones only and misses some. The data contain over 150,000 clones, more than 70% of them singletons. The germline V gene has CDR1 SGHNT and CDR2 YYREEE (reference sequence). V was clipped by 2 bases and J by 3 bases, with 10 bases between them. CDR3 length: 14 amino acids. The origin of this receptor is a middle-aged man with COVID-19, enrolled during active disease. The chain joins TRBV5-4 to TRBJ2-3; possible D gene TRBD1, 5 bases. Sequencing was done on a sample of peripheral blood. CDR3 nucleotides: TGTGCCAGCAGCTTCCTGGGGCCGACAGATACGCAGTATTTT. This sequence encodes CASSFLGPTDTQYF.